This T cell receptor beta chain was retrieved from a study of T cell changes during pregnancy in multiple sclerosis. CDR1 LNHDA and CDR2 SQIVND come from the germline V gene (reference sequence). The CDR3 sequence is 14 residues long. The junction had 4 bases not matched to a gene; V was cut back by 3 bases and J by 6 bases. The repertoire was sequenced with immunoSEQ multiplex PCR; TCRdb's copy has only in-frame clones and lacks some. The table records about 74,000 clones, 92% of them present only once. The chain recombines TRBV19 with TRBJ2-5; 10 bases line up with TRBD2. The TCR comes from a female donor in good health, enrolled as a control in a pregnancy study. The source material was peripheral blood, sampled after pregnancy. DNA of the CDR3: TGTGCCAGTAGTATCACTAGCGGGAAAAAGACCCAGTACTTC. It encodes CASSITSGKKTQYF.